One and the same sample provided the 27 T cell receptor beta chains below, sequenced in a study of T cells in Graves' hyperthyroidism and ophthalmopathy. TCR beta CDR3 sequences were amplified from RNA transcripts. The HTBI primer set drove a first-round RT-PCR of the TCR CDR3. TCRdb itself ran the multiplex PCR reads through MiXCR, one entry per CDR3 protein. This sample has about 290,000 distinct CDR3 sequences; approximately 15% occur once, and the top ten carry approximately 60%. The sample taken for sequencing was blood. The receptors originated from a woman aged 60 to 75 with Graves' ophthalmopathy.

This clonotype was seen repeatedly, ten times or more. The chain has TRBV24-1 and TRBJ2-3; D call uncertain. This CDR3 comprises 14 residues. Germline V gives CDR1 KGHDR, CDR2 SFDVKD. V lost 1 base and J lost 6, with 10 bases in between. The CDR3 DNA follows: TGTGCCACCAGTGATTTCCTTGGTCGGGATACGCAGTATTTT. Amino acid sequence: CATSDFLGRDTQYF.

This clonotype came up a few times. This rearrangement joins TRBV29-1 to TRBJ2-7, with TRBD1 matching 8 bases. CDR3 length: 12 residues. Germline values: CDR1 SQVTM, CDR2 ANQGSEA. V gave up 7 bases and J gave up 1 base; unmatched junction bases: 3. The DNA for the CDR3 is TGCAGCGCGGGACAGGCGTCCTACGAGCAGTACTTC. Translation gives CSAGQASYEQYF.

This clonotype was recorded many times. The chain couples TRBV6-1 to TRBJ2-7; the match to TRBD1 covers 11 bases. CDR3 size: 15 residues. Trimming at V came to 5 bases and at J to 6 bases, leaving 9 bases not matched to a gene. Germline lookup yields CDR1 MNHNS and CDR2 SASEGT. The CDR3 DNA reads TGTGCCAGCAGTTCCCCCGCTGGACAGGGGGCCGAGCAGTACTTC. This codes for CASSSPAGQGAEQYF.

This rearrangement joins TRBV3-1 to TRBJ2-7; D perhaps matches TRBD1 (6 bases). Germline CDR1 and CDR2: LGHDT and YNNKEL (reference sequence). V was clipped by 5 bases and J by 3 bases, with 11 bases between them. The CDR3 consists of 13 residues. CDR3 sequence: CASSNRDNYEQYF. In nucleotides, the CDR3 is TGTGCCAGCAGCAACCGGGACAACTACGAGCAGTACTTC.

Concerning this clonotype: A single base separates this from a much larger clone, so it may be a read error. The chain carries TRBV27 and TRBJ1-4; D remains unclear. Per the germline V gene, CDR1 is MNHEY and CDR2 is SMNVEV (reference sequence). The V gene lost 5 bases and the J gene lost 10 bases, with 23 bases spanning the gap. The CDR3 consists of 16 residues. Here the CDR3 reads CASSQLHSSALGKLFF. For the CDR3, the DNA is TGTGCCAGCAGTCAATTACACTCCTCGGCGCTCGGAAAACTGTTTTTT.

This clonotype was detected ten times or more. The chain employs TRBV20-1 and TRBJ2-1; D is perhaps TRBD2 (7 bases). CDR1 is DFQATT and CDR2 is SNEGSKA in the germline V gene (reference sequence). This CDR3 is 14 amino acids long. V was clipped by 6 bases and J by 2 bases, with 14 bases between them. DNA of the CDR3: TGCAGTGCCCGGGGGCGGGAGACCTACAATGAGCAGTTCTTC. This sequence encodes CSARGRETYNEQFF.

The chain uses TRBV19 and TRBJ2-1; 10 bases agree with TRBD2. V shed 4 bases, J shed 7 bases, and the junction held 10 bases outside the gene matches. Germline CDR1 and CDR2: LNHDA and SQIVND (reference sequence). The CDR3 is 16 amino acids. This CDR3 is CASSTPRSGRLNEQFF. As DNA, the CDR3 is TGTGCCAGTAGTACCCCCCGTAGCGGGAGGCTGAATGAGCAGTTCTTC.

This clonotype showed up many times. The chain carries TRBV2 and TRBJ1-6; D may be TRBD1 (6 bases). This CDR3 spans 14 amino acids. Germline V lookup: CDR1 SNHLY, CDR2 FYNNEI. The V gene lost 9 bases and the J gene lost 7 bases, with 16 bases spanning the gap. The CDR3: CASNLGQINSPLHF. The CDR3 DNA reads as TGTGCCAGTAATCTTGGACAGATCAATTCACCCCTCCACTTT.

Ten or more counts support this clonotype. This chain joins TRBV28 and TRBJ2-3, with D possibly matching TRBD2 (5 bases). Germline V lookup: CDR1 MDHEN, CDR2 SYDVKM. The V end lost 6 bases, the J end lost 2 bases, and 12 bases lay between the germline ends. The CDR3 loop spans 14 amino acids. CDR3 sequence reads: CASRISGNTDTQYF. The CDR3 nucleotides read TGTGCCAGCAGAATCAGCGGAAACACAGATACGCAGTATTTT.

The rearrangement uses TRBV6-4 and TRBJ2-1; 10 positions match TRBD2. Per germline, CDR1 MRHNA and CDR2 SNTAGT. This CDR3 comprises 15 residues. The junction had 1 base not matched to a gene; V was cut back by 4 bases and J by 1 base. The CDR3 spells CASSGTSGSYNEQFF. DNA for the CDR3: TGTGCCAGCAGTGGGACTAGCGGATCCTACAATGAGCAGTTCTTC.

This clonotype was picked up a small number of times. The V gene is TRBV20-1, the J gene TRBJ1-4; D remains ambiguous. In germline, CDR1 is DFQATT, CDR2 SNEGSKA (reference sequence). CDR3 size: 12 residues. V was clipped by 5 bases and J by 6 bases, with 10 bases between them. CDR3 sequence reads: CSAARGDEKLFF. The CDR3 DNA sequence: TGCAGTGCTGCTCGGGGTGATGAAAAACTGTTTTTT.

This clonotype was seen at least ten times. The chain links TRBV2 to TRBJ2-5; D uncertain. Germline values: CDR1 SNHLY, CDR2 FYNNEI. With 3 bases removed from V and 3 bases from J, the gap between germline ends came to 14 bases. The CDR3 runs 15 residues. CDR3 sequence: CASSEKVGLEETQYF. The CDR3 DNA sequence: TGTGCCAGCAGTGAGAAGGTTGGGCTAGAAGAGACCCAGTACTTC.

V usage is TRBV4-1 and J usage is TRBJ2-3; 7 nucleotides align to TRBD1. CDR3 length equals 14 residues. The V gene end was trimmed by 5 bases and the J gene end by 2 bases; junction bases not matched to a gene: 4. The germline V gene has CDR1 MGHRA and CDR2 YSYEKL. CDR3 bases: TGCGCCAGCAGCACGGGACAGAACACAGATACGCAGTATTTT. Translating it yields CASSTGQNTDTQYF.

The sample holds a few counts of this clonotype. This chain connects TRBV20-1 to TRBJ1-2; D uncertain. The germline V gene has CDR1 DFQATT and CDR2 SNEGSKA (reference sequence). This CDR3 has 15 residues. V was clipped by 3 bases and J by 4 bases, with 18 bases between them. The CDR3 DNA reads as TGCAGTGCTAGCGCCGAAGACCTCCCGTTCTATGGCTACACCTTC. This encodes CSASAEDLPFYGYTF.

This clonotype came up a few times. The chain employs TRBV6-1 and TRBJ2-2, with 8 bases matching TRBD1. CDR3 size: 16 residues. Germline values: CDR1 MNHNS, CDR2 SASEGT. V trimming: 10 bases; J trimming: 1 base; junction bases outside the gene matches: 11. Here the CDR3 reads CATSSGTGLNTGELFF. CDR3 bases: TGTGCCACTTCTTCAGGGACAGGATTGAACACCGGGGAGCTGTTTTTT.

The sample holds many counts of this clonotype. V gene TRBV2 combines with J gene TRBJ1-2, with D possibly TRBD1 on 6 matching bases. The CDR3 is 13 amino acids. Germline-derived CDR1 and CDR2 are SNHLY and FYNNEI. V gave up 7 bases and J gave up 8 bases, with 17 bases separating them. In DNA, the CDR3 is TGTGCCAGCACAATACAGGGTCCGGGCGGCTACACCTTC. Amino acid sequence: CASTIQGPGGYTF.

As for this clonotype: Possible read error: a much larger clone is one base away. As the CDR3 is not closed by the conserved phenylalanine or tryptophan, this likely results from a read error. The rearrangement uses TRBV18 and TRBJ1-2; 7 bases agree with TRBD1. In germline, CDR1 is KGHSH, CDR2 LQKENI. V lost 3 bases and J lost 9; bases outside the gene matches: 10. The length of the CDR3 is 14 residues. The CDR3 here is CASSPTRQGKSYTL. The CDR3 nucleotides read TGTGCCAGCTCACCGACACGACAGGGAAAGAGCTACACCCTC.

This clonotype has at least ten counts. This sequence joins TRBV6-2 or TRBV6-3 and TRBJ1-5; D is perhaps TRBD1 (5 bases). Germline loops: CDR1 MNHEY, CDR2 SVGEGT. Trimming shortened V by 6 bases and J by 0 bases, and 9 bases separated the two germline ends. The CDR3 has 14 amino acids. CDR3 bases: TGTGCCAGCAGCTGGGGGAGTAGCAATCAGCCCCAGCATTTT. As protein: CASSWGSSNQPQHF.

The chain combines TRBV2 with TRBJ2-1; 8 positions match TRBD1. The CDR3 consists of 13 residues. Germline CDR1 reads SNHLY; CDR2 reads FYNNEI. V shed 6 bases, J shed 5 bases, and the junction held 3 bases outside the gene matches. Written as DNA, the CDR3 is TGTGCCAGCAGGACAGGGGCGGACAATGAGCAGTTCTTC. As protein: CASRTGADNEQFF.

This clonotype was recorded at least ten times. This sequence joins TRBV9 and TRBJ2-2, with TRBD2 matching 8 bases. There are 17 residues in the CDR3. J lost 3 bases, V lost 0 bases, and 7 bases had no gene match. The V gene's germline CDR1 is SGDLS and CDR2 YYNGEE. This chain's CDR3 is CASSVDAGGRYTGELFF. DNA of the CDR3: TGTGCCAGCAGCGTAGACGCGGGGGGAAGGTACACCGGGGAGCTGTTTTTT.

The chain has TRBV12-3 or TRBV12-4 and TRBJ2-2; 10 bases fit TRBD1. CDR3 length equals 17 residues. The J segment lost 3 bases and the V segment lost 5 bases, leaving 9 bases of the junction unmatched. CDR3 residues: CASSLTDRGVDTGELFF. CDR3 in DNA: TGTGCCAGCAGTCTCACGGACAGGGGGGTGGACACCGGGGAGCTGTTTTTT.

This clonotype showed up just a few times. Being one base from a much bigger clone, this may be a read error. V and J are TRBV10-3 and TRBJ2-1; unclear D gene. Germline CDR1 reads ENHRY; CDR2 reads SYGVKD. The CDR3 has 15 amino acids. V was cut by 4 bases and J by 2 bases, with 12 bases left in between. CDR3 DNA: TGTGCCATCAGTGGAACTGGAATTCCCTACAATGAGCAGTTCTTC. Translated: CAISGTGIPYNEQFF.

This clonotype was seen at least ten times. This chain connects TRBV5-1 to TRBJ2-5; 9 nucleotides agree with TRBD2. Germline V CDR1 and CDR2: SGHRS, YFSETQ. Trimming took 4 bases from V and 4 from J; bases not matched to a gene: 11. The CDR3 length is 16 residues. CDR3 amino acids: CASSLLGGGATETQYF. The CDR3 coding sequence is TGCGCCAGCAGCCTACTCGGCGGGGGGGCCACAGAGACCCAGTACTTC.

This clonotype was observed at least ten times. J is TRBJ1-1 and V is TRBV12-5; maybe TRBD1 (5 bases). The CDR3 totals 22 residues. In germline, CDR1 is LGHNT, CDR2 FRNRAP. V was clipped by 0 bases and J by 7 bases, with 36 bases between them. The CDR3 sequence is CASGLVISGTSLSKGGVIEAFF. The CDR3 nucleotides read TGTGCTAGTGGTTTGGTAATTTCGGGCACCAGTCTAAGTAAAGGAGGGGTAATTGAAGCTTTCTTT.

The sample holds a few counts of this clonotype. The rearrangement links TRBV19 to TRBJ2-1, with D unresolved. From germline, CDR1 is LNHDA and CDR2 SQIVND (reference sequence). CDR3 size: 14 residues. The germline V and J ends were trimmed by 3 bases and 8 bases, with 14 bases remaining between them. In DNA, the CDR3 is TGTGCCAGTAGTATTACGAGAGGTGGCTATGAGCAGTTCTTC. Protein product: CASSITRGGYEQFF.

In its sample, this clonotype was seen many times. The CDR3 nucleotides are TGTGCCAGCGGCCGGGACACCGTAGCGGACGAGCAGTACTTC. This sequence encodes CASGRDTVADEQYF. The chain combines TRBV6-2 or TRBV6-3 with TRBJ2-7, with D possibly called TRBD1 or TRBD2 (6 bases each). The CDR3 length is 14 residues. Germline V CDR1 and CDR2: MNHEY, SVGEGT. V was clipped by 8 bases and J by 5 bases, with 19 bases between them.

This clonotype was counted many times. V is TRBV28 and J is TRBJ2-7, with TRBD2 matching over 14 bases. The V segment lost 5 bases and the J segment 7 bases; nucleotides outside the gene matches: 4. Germline CDR1 MDHEN, CDR2 SYDVKM. This CDR3 is built from 14 residues. The CDR3 here is CASSTGLAGEEQYF. DNA for the CDR3: TGTGCCAGCAGTACGGGACTAGCGGGGGAGGAGCAGTACTTC.